This T cell receptor beta chain was sequenced in a study of blood T cell repertoires in COVID-19. The overall study: T cells, B-cell-depleted T cells, or PBMCs supplied cDNA or gDNA.

There are 11 residues in the CDR3. Germline CDR1 reads SGHTA; CDR2 reads FQGNSA. V gave up 2 bases and J gave up 9 bases; unmatched junction bases: 0. TCRdb's copy holds only in-frame clones and misses some; the assay was immunoSEQ multiplex PCR. The sample yields some 120,000 clones, approximately 80% seen once. This sequence joins TRBV7-2 and TRBJ2-5; the match to TRBD2 covers 7 bases. This TCR came from a man between 65 and 80 years old with active or convalescent COVID-19. Specimen: peripheral blood. CDR3 protein: CASSLRGAQYF. As DNA, the CDR3 is TGTGCCAGCAGCTTACGGGGGGCCCAGTACTTC.